This TCR beta chain emerged from a study of T-cell memory formation after mild COVID-19. In TCRdb, the 5' RACE reads were re-called with MiXCR into one record per CDR3 protein. The table has roughly 580,000 distinct CDR3 sequences, roughly 18% seen once. This CDR3 is built from 16 residues. Germline values: CDR1 KGHSH, CDR2 LQKENI. The junction had 10 bases not matched to a gene; V was cut back by 5 bases and J by 8 bases. Sequenced input: PBMCs or a T cell subset sorted from them (not recorded which). The clonotype was recovered from an adult woman who had mild COVID-19 (a few samples of this study predate the infection). Cell type and time point are not known. V gene TRBV18 combines with J gene TRBJ2-1, with TRBD2 matching 12 bases. This chain's CDR3 is CASSTRLAGGTDEQFF. The CDR3 DNA follows: TGTGCCAGCTCAACGAGGCTAGCGGGAGGGACCGATGAGCAGTTCTTC. Looking up the rest from reference TRBV18 and TRBJ2-1 gives the full variable domain: NAGVMQNPRHLVRRRGQEARLRCSPMKGHSHVYWYRQLPEEGLKFMVYLQKENIIDESGMPKERFSAEFPKEGPSILRIQQVVRGDSAAYFCASSTRLAGGTDEQFFGPGTRLTVL.